The next 27 T cell receptor beta chains were all read from a single sample in a study of beta chain features in type 1 diabetes. Reverse transcribing all isolated RNA meant expressed TCRB transcripts were sequenced. Here immunoSEQ multiplex PCR was the method, and the copy in TCRdb shows in-frame clones only, minus some. The data hold fewer than 900,000 clones, with about a sixth observed a single time. Material for sequencing was naive CD4+ T cells from blood. These receptors were obtained from a woman aged 18-29 years in good health.

For this clone: The identical CDR3 is also encoded by other nucleotide sequences in the sample. The chain links TRBV7-3 to TRBJ2-1, with D perhaps assigned TRBD1 or TRBD2 (6 bases each). CDR1 is SGHTA, CDR2 FQGTGA, per germline. This CDR3 has 15 residues. Trimming left V 2 bases short and J 1 base short, with 9 bases between. The CDR3 DNA follows: TGTGCCAGCAGCTTATTAGGGGGGTCCTACAATGAGCAGTTCTTC. Amino acids: CASSLLGGSYNEQFF.

The J gene is TRBJ2-7, the V gene TRBV6-1, with 10 bases fitting TRBD2. V shed 4 bases and J 3 bases; nucleotides not matched to a gene: 3. The germline gives CDR1 MNHNS, CDR2 SASEGT. CDR3 length: 14 amino acids. The CDR3 reads CASSAWTSGYEQYF. The CDR3 region has the DNA TGTGCCAGCAGTGCGTGGACTAGCGGCTACGAGCAGTACTTC.

This clone has a handful of counts. The chain has TRBV29-1 and TRBJ1-1; D remains unclear. Germline assignment: CDR1 SQVTM and CDR2 ANQGSEA. There are 14 residues in the CDR3. Trimming pared 0 bases from V and 1 base from J, leaving 9 bases between. The CDR3 loop is CSVEDLGGNTEAFF. As DNA, the CDR3 is TGCAGCGTTGAAGATCTGGGAGGGAACACTGAAGCTTTCTTT.

The chain couples TRBV11-3 to TRBJ2-1, with D perhaps matching TRBD2 (6 bases). Germline V lookup: CDR1 SGHNT, CDR2 YENEEA. The CDR3 totals 13 residues. The V gene lost 3 bases and the J gene lost 8 bases, with 11 bases spanning the gap. CDR3 in amino acids: CASSFKTSDEQFF. The CDR3 nucleotides read TGTGCCAGCAGCTTCAAGACTAGTGATGAGCAGTTCTTC.

This clone has more than one count but fewer than ten. The chain couples TRBV5-1 to TRBJ2-1, with 9 bases matching TRBD2. Germline CDR1 SGHRS, CDR2 YFSETQ. With V trimmed by 3 bases and J by 0 bases, 4 bases remained unmatched. This CDR3 contains 16 residues. CDR3 amino acids: CASSYLAGNSYNEQFF. In DNA form, the CDR3 reads TGCGCCAGCAGCTACCTAGCGGGGAACTCCTACAATGAGCAGTTCTTC.

The chain joins TRBV2 to TRBJ2-7; D is undetermined. Germline V gene lookup returns CDR1 SNHLY and CDR2 FYNNEI. This CDR3 has 15 amino acids. The V gene lost 3 bases and the J gene lost 0 bases, with 12 bases spanning the gap. CDR3 sequence (DNA): TGTGCCAGCAGTGACCGCAGTTCACTCTCCTACGAGCAGTACTTC. This sequence encodes CASSDRSSLSYEQYF.

This clone has only a few counts. The chain couples TRBV7-2 to TRBJ2-4; D is possibly TRBD1 or TRBD2 (5 bases each). The V end lost 2 bases, the J end lost 0 bases, and 11 bases lay between the germline ends. The CDR3 spans 16 residues. Germline assignment: CDR1 SGHTA and CDR2 FQGNSA. The CDR3 DNA sequence: TGTGCCAGCAGCTTAAACCCCGGGACAGCCAAAAACATTCAGTACTTC. It codes for CASSLNPGTAKNIQYF. The full variable domain, in which reference TRBV7-2 and TRBJ2-4 provide the parts outside the CDR3, is GAGVSQSPSNKVTEKGKDVELRCDPISGHTALYWYRQSLGQGLEFLIYFQGNSAPDKSGLPSDRFSAERTGGSVSTLTIQRTQQEDSAVYLCASSLNPGTAKNIQYFGAGTRLSVL.

CDR3 bases: TGTGCCAGCAGTTTAGGGACTAGCGGGATTCGGTACGAGCAGTACTTC. This translates into CASSLGTSGIRYEQYF. This chain joins TRBV28 and TRBJ2-7, with TRBD2 identical over 13 bases. This CDR3 is 16 amino acids long. Trimming cost V 2 bases and J 4 bases; bases outside gene matches: 5. CDR1 is MDHEN, CDR2 SYDVKM, per germline.

This clone has a handful of counts. This chain connects TRBV28 to TRBJ2-1; 13 bases map to TRBD2. The CDR3 length is 15 residues. Losses at the gene ends were 7 bases for V and 7 bases for J; bases not matched to a gene: 7. The V gene's germline CDR1 is MDHEN and CDR2 SYDVKM. In DNA, the CDR3 is TGTGCCAGCACTACCTCGACTAGCGGGAGGAATGAGCAGTTCTTC. As protein: CASTTSTSGRNEQFF.

This clone was counted only a few times. The chain recombines TRBV7-3 with TRBJ2-2; 7 bases agree with TRBD2. CDR3 length: 17 amino acids. J was trimmed by 2 bases and V by 4 bases; bases with no gene match: 10. CDR1 and CDR2 (germline): SGHTA, FQGTGA. In DNA form, the CDR3 reads TGTGCCAGCAGCTCATATGCGGGAGAAGCAAACACCGGGGAGCTGTTTTTT. The encoded protein is CASSSYAGEANTGELFF.

This clone occurred a few times. The V call is TRBV4-2, the J call TRBJ2-1, with 8 positions matching TRBD2. V shed 0 bases and J 7 bases; nucleotides not matched to a gene: 8. Germline CDR1 reads LGHNA; CDR2 reads YNFKEQ. The CDR3 spans 16 residues. As DNA, the CDR3 is TGTGCCAGCAGCCAAGAGGTAGCTAGCGGGTATAATGAGCAGTTCTTC. This codes for CASSQEVASGYNEQFF.

The chain combines TRBV7-8 with TRBJ1-4; tentative D call: TRBD1 (6 bases). Looked up from germline, CDR1 is SGHVS and CDR2 is FQNEAQ. The CDR3 covers 16 residues. V lost 5 bases to trimming and J lost 6 bases, with 19 bases between them. For the CDR3, the DNA is TGTGCCAGCAGCCCCACCCTGAGGGGGGCCTATGAAAAACTGTTTTTT. It specifies CASSPTLRGAYEKLFF.

This clone was counted a few times. The rearrangement links TRBV18 to TRBJ2-7; TRBD1 matches 7 bases. This CDR3 has 13 residues. J was trimmed by 7 bases and V by 8 bases; bases with no gene match: 11. In germline, CDR1 is KGHSH, CDR2 LQKENI. The CDR3 nucleotides read TGTGCCAGCCACATCGACAGGGCTGGGGAGCAGTACTTC. Translation gives CASHIDRAGEQYF.

The gene calls are TRBV6-5 and TRBJ2-7; 8 bases are a match to TRBD1. Germline CDR1 is MNHEY and CDR2 is SVGAGI. The CDR3 is 15 residues long. With V trimmed by 6 bases and J by 3 bases, 10 bases remained unmatched. The chain's CDR3 is CASSHGKDRVYEQYF. The CDR3 DNA reads TGTGCCAGCAGCCACGGGAAGGACAGGGTCTACGAGCAGTACTTC.

Only a few counts were recorded for this clone. The gene calls are TRBV7-9 and TRBJ1-2, with D unclear. This CDR3 is built from 15 residues. Germline V gene sequence: CDR1 SEHNR, CDR2 FQNEAQ (reference sequence). The V end was cut by 5 bases, the J end by 1 base, with 14 bases between. In DNA, the CDR3 is TGTGCCAGCAGCCCTGCTAAAGGGAGTAACTATGGCTACACCTTC. It encodes CASSPAKGSNYGYTF.

In DNA, the CDR3 is TGTGCCAGCAGGACTTATCTAGCGGGCCGTCCCTGGAACACCGGGGAGCTGTTTTTT. Its translation is CASRTYLAGRPWNTGELFF. This sequence joins TRBV28 and TRBJ2-2; TRBD2 agrees at 8 bases. This CDR3 is 19 amino acids long. The V segment lost 6 bases and the J segment 1 base; nucleotides outside the gene matches: 16. Germline V gene lookup returns CDR1 MDHEN and CDR2 SYDVKM.

Notes on this clone: At the DNA level, this CDR3 is encoded by other sequences in the same sample as well. This chain joins TRBV7-2 and TRBJ2-3; D gene uncertain. The ends were cut back, 0 bases at V and 2 bases at J, with 6 bases in the middle. Germline V lookup: CDR1 SGHTA, CDR2 FQGNSA. This CDR3 has 14 amino acids. The CDR3 here is CASSLAGYTDTQYF. The CDR3, as DNA: TGTGCCAGCAGCTTAGCGGGCTACACAGATACGCAGTATTTT.

The chain joins TRBV6-5 to TRBJ1-2; D perhaps matches TRBD1 (6 bases). The germline V and J ends were trimmed by 4 bases and 4 bases, with 16 bases remaining between them. CDR3 size: 15 residues. From germline, CDR1 is MNHEY and CDR2 SVGAGI. The CDR3 region is CASSLASGVGYGYTF. The CDR3 DNA follows: TGTGCCAGCAGTTTAGCGTCAGGGGTTGGCTATGGCTACACCTTC.

This clone has only a few counts. The sample has other DNA sequences that encode this CDR3 too. V is TRBV28 and J is TRBJ2-1, with unresolved D. Between the trimmed V and J ends, which lost 3 bases and 7 bases, there was a span of 7 bases. This CDR3 has 12 residues. Germline lookup yields CDR1 MDHEN and CDR2 SYDVKM. CDR3 coding DNA: TGTGCCAGCAGTTTTAGAGTGAATGAGCAGTTCTTC. This gives the protein CASSFRVNEQFF.

This clone was recorded a few times. This chain connects TRBV9 to TRBJ1-5, with D possibly TRBD1 on 5 matching bases. V lost 0 bases to trimming and J lost 7 bases, with 17 bases between them. Germline V gene data show CDR1 as SGDLS and CDR2 as YYNGEE. The CDR3 has 16 residues. In DNA, the CDR3 is TGTGCCAGCAGCGTAGATGGGACCACCTCAGGGCAGCCCCAGCATTTT. It is translated as CASSVDGTTSGQPQHF.

The genes are TRBV27 and TRBJ2-5; the match to TRBD1 covers 7 bases. With the DNA end fitting TRBJ2-7 better, the J assignment may be wrong. In germline, CDR1 is MNHEY, CDR2 SMNVEV (reference sequence). The CDR3 runs to 15 residues. The CDR3 nucleotides are TGTGCCAGCAGTACGCGACAGGGTTCGTCCTACGAGCAGTACTTC. Its protein is CASSTRQGSSYEQYF.

This clone has more than one count but fewer than ten. The genes are TRBV7-3 and TRBJ2-3; perhaps D is TRBD1 or TRBD2 (5 bases each). V was cut by 5 bases and J by 2 bases, with 11 bases left in between. The germline gives CDR1 SGHTA, CDR2 FQGTGA. The CDR3 is made up of 14 amino acids. The CDR3 sequence is CASSEGSYTDTQYF. The DNA for the CDR3 is TGTGCCAGCAGCGAGGGGAGTTACACAGATACGCAGTATTTT.

This clone was observed a handful of times. The genes are TRBV27 and TRBJ1-5; TRBD1 matches 7 bases. V lost 4 bases, J lost 4 bases, and 4 bases stayed unmatched. Germline CDR1 is MNHEY and CDR2 is SMNVEV (reference sequence). The CDR3 extends over 14 amino acids. In DNA form, the CDR3 reads TGTGCCAGCAGTTCCACGACAGGGAATCAGCCCCAGCATTTT. It codes for CASSSTTGNQPQHF.

This clone was observed once. The chain uses TRBV6-5 and TRBJ2-5; 9 bases agree with TRBD1. J lost 11 bases, V lost 0 bases, and 7 bases had no gene match. CDR1 is MNHEY, CDR2 SVGAGI, per germline. The CDR3 runs to 14 residues. The CDR3 DNA sequence: TGTGCCAGCAGTTACTCTGGGACAGGGAGGGAGCAGTACTTC. It codes for CASSYSGTGREQYF.

This chain links TRBV7-9 with TRBJ2-7, with D possibly being TRBD1 (5 bases). The CDR3 spans 15 residues. Trimming stripped 6 bases from V and 0 bases from J, with 15 bases between. The germline gives CDR1 SEHNR, CDR2 FQNEAQ (reference sequence). DNA for the CDR3: TGTGCCAGCAGTCCTCAGTTGCAGGGCTCCTACGAGCAGTACTTC. It translates to CASSPQLQGSYEQYF.

The CDR3 spells CASSSRGTGGYYEQYF. CDR3 bases: TGTGCCAGCAGTTCGAGGGGGACAGGGGGATACTACGAGCAGTACTTC. The genes are TRBV27 and TRBJ2-7; 11 nucleotides line up with TRBD1. V dropped 4 bases and J dropped 3; count of bases not matched to a gene: 8. The CDR3 consists of 16 residues. Germline CDR1 reads MNHEY; CDR2 reads SMNVEV (reference sequence).

This clone was detected only a few times. The chain uses TRBV18 and TRBJ2-1, with D unclear. With 1 base removed from V and 0 bases from J, the gap between germline ends came to 7 bases. This CDR3 has 15 residues. Germline V lookup: CDR1 KGHSH, CDR2 LQKENI. CDR3 bases: TGTGCCAGCTCACCACTGAGGAACTCCTACAATGAGCAGTTCTTC. Its protein product is CASSPLRNSYNEQFF.